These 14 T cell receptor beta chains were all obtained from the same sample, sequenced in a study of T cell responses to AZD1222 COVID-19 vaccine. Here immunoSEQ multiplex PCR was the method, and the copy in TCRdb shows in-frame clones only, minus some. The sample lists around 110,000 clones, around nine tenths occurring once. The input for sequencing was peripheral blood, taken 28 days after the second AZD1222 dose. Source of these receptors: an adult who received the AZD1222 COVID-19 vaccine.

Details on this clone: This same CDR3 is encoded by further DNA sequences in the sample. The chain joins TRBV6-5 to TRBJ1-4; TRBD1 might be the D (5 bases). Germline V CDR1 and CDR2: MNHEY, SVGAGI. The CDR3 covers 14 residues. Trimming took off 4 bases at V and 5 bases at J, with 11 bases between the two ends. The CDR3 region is CASSSGTLNEKLFF. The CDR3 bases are TGTGCCAGCAGTTCCGGGACGTTAAATGAAAAACTGTTTTTT.

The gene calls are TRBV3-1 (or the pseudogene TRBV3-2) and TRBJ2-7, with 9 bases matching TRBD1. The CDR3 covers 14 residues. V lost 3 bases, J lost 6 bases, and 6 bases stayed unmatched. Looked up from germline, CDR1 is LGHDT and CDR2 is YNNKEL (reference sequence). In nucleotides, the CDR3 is TGTGCCAGCAGCCACCTGGGACAGGGAGGCGAGCAGTACTTC. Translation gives CASSHLGQGGEQYF.

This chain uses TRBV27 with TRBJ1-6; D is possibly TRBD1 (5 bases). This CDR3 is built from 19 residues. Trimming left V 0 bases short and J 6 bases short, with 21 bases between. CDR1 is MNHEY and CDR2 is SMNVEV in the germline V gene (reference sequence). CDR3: CASSLSGLGVWAVNSPLHF. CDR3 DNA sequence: TGTGCCAGCAGTTTATCGGGATTAGGGGTGTGGGCTGTTAATTCACCCCTCCACTTT.

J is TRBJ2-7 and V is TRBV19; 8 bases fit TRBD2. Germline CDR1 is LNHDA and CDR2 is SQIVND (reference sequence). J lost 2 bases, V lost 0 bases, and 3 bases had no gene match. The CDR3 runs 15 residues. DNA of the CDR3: TGTGCCAGTAGTATAGAGGCGGGAGGTACCTACGAGCAGTACTTC. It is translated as CASSIEAGGTYEQYF.

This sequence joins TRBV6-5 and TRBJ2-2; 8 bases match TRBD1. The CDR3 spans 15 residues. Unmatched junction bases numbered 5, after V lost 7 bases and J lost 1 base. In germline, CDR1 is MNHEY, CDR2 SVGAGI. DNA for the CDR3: TGTGCCAGCACCGGGACAGGCAAGAACACCGGGGAGCTGTTTTTT. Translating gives CASTGTGKNTGELFF.

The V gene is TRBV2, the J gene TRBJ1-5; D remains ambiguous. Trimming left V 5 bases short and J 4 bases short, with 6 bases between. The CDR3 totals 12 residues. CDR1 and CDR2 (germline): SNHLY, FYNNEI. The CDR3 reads CASSSDNQPQHF. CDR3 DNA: TGTGCCAGCAGTTCTGATAATCAGCCCCAGCATTTT.

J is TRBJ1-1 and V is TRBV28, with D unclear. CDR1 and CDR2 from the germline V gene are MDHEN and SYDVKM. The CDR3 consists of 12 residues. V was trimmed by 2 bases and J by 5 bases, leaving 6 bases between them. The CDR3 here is CASSLGFTEAFF. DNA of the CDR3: TGTGCCAGCAGTTTAGGGTTTACTGAAGCTTTCTTT. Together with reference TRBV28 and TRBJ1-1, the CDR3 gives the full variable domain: DVKVTQSSRYLVKRTGEKVFLECVQDMDHENMFWYRQDPGLGLRLIYFSYDVKMKEKGDIPEGYSVSREKKERFSLILESASTNQTSMYLCASSLGFTEAFFGQGTRLTVV.

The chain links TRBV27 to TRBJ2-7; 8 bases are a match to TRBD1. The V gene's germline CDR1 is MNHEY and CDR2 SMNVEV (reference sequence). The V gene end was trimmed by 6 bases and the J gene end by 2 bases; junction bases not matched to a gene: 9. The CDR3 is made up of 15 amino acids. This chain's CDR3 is CASRSGQGGPYEQYF. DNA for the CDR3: TGTGCCAGCAGGTCCGGACAGGGTGGACCCTACGAGCAGTACTTC.

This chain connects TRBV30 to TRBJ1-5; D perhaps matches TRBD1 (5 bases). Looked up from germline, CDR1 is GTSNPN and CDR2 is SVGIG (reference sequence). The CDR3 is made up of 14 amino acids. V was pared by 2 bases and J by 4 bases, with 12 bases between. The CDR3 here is CAWSQSGGNQPQHF. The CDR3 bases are TGTGCCTGGAGTCAAAGTGGGGGGAATCAGCCCCAGCATTTT.

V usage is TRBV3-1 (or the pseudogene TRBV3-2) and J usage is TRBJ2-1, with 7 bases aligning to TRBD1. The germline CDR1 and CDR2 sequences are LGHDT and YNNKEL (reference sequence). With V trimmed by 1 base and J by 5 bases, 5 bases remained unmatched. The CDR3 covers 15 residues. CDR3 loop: CASSQVVGTDNEQFF. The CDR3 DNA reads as TGTGCCAGCAGCCAAGTAGTCGGGACAGACAATGAGCAGTTCTTC.

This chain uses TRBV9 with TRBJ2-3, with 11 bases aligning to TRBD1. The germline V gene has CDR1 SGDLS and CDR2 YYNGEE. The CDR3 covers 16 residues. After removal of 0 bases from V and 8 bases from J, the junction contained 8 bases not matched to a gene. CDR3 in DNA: TGTGCCAGCAGCGTAGTTGGGACAGGGGGTCTCGGTACGCAGTATTTT. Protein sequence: CASSVVGTGGLGTQYF.

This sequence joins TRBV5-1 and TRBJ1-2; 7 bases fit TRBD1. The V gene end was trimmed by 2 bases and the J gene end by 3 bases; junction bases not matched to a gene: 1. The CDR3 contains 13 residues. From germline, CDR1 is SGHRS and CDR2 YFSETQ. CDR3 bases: TGCGCCAGCAGCTTCACAGGGGACTATGGCTACACCTTC. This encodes CASSFTGDYGYTF.

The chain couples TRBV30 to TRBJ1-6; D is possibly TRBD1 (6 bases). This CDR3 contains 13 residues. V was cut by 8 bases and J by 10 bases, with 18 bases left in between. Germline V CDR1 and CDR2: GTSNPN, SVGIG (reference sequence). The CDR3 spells CARTMGAGSPLHF. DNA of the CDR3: TGTGCCCGGACAATGGGGGCGGGATCACCCCTCCACTTT. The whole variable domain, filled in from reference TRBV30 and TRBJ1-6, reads SQTIHQWPATLVQPVGSPLSLECTVEGTSNPNLYWYRQAAGRGLQLLFYSVGIGQISSEVPQNLSASRPQDRQFILSSKKLLLSDSGFYLCARTMGAGSPLHFGNGTRLTVT.

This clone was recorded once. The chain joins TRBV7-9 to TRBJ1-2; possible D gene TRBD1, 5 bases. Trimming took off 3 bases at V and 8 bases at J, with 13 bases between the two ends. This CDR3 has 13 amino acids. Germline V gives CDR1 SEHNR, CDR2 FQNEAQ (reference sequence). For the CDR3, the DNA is TGTGCCAGCAGCTTGTCAGGGTTGGGAGGCTACACCTTC. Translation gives CASSLSGLGGYTF.